The next 7 T cell receptor beta chains were all read from a single sample in a study of blood T cell repertoires in COVID-19. Sequencing was performed with immunoSEQ multiplex PCR; in TCRdb, only in-frame clones are kept and a portion is missing. The table shows about 190,000 clones, with less than 90% occurring only once. Sequencing was carried out using peripheral blood. The source of these receptors is a man in his thirties or forties with acute or convalescent COVID-19.

The chain employs TRBV7-8 and TRBJ2-1; 7 bases line up with TRBD2. Germline assignment: CDR1 SGHVS and CDR2 FQNEAQ. V gave up 1 base and J gave up 0 bases; unmatched junction bases: 9. The CDR3 runs 18 residues. This CDR3 reads CASSLVGTTLPSYNEQFF. In nucleotides, the CDR3 is TGTGCCAGCAGCTTAGTGGGGACTACCTTACCCTCCTACAATGAGCAGTTCTTC.

V and J are TRBV5-5 and TRBJ2-3; 10 bases are a match to TRBD1. The CDR3 contains 16 residues. The ends lost 0 bases at V and 3 bases at J; junction bases unmatched: 4. From germline, CDR1 is SGHKS and CDR2 YYEKEE (reference sequence). CDR3 region: CASSLGWDRGTDTQYF. DNA of the CDR3: TGTGCCAGCAGCTTGGGTTGGGACAGGGGTACAGATACGCAGTATTTT.

The chain employs TRBV19 and TRBJ1-5, with TRBD1 matching over 10 bases. CDR3 length equals 14 residues. Germline CDR1 and CDR2: LNHDA and SQIVND (reference sequence). Unmatched junction bases numbered 10, after V lost 8 bases and J lost 9 bases. The CDR3 here is CASGRGDRGGPQHF. CDR3 coding DNA: TGTGCCAGTGGTAGAGGGGACAGGGGTGGGCCCCAGCATTTT.

The V and J genes are TRBV11-2 and TRBJ2-7, with D perhaps matching TRBD1 (6 bases). In germline, CDR1 is SGHAT, CDR2 FQNNGV. This CDR3 region has 14 residues. The V end was cut by 4 bases, the J end by 2 bases, with 12 bases between. The CDR3 region is CASSYTQGPYEQYF. The CDR3 DNA follows: TGTGCCAGCAGCTATACACAGGGACCCTACGAGCAGTACTTC.

The rearrangement joins TRBV18 to TRBJ1-2; 7 bases match TRBD1. Germline trimming cut 5 bases from V and 0 bases from J; bases unmatched to any gene: 6. Germline V gene lookup returns CDR1 KGHSH and CDR2 LQKENI. The CDR3 is made up of 15 amino acids. The CDR3 DNA is TGTGCCAGCTCAAAAACAGGGGACGCTAACTATGGCTACACCTTC. As protein: CASSKTGDANYGYTF.

This rearrangement joins TRBV10-2 to TRBJ2-2; TRBD2 aligns across 9 bases. This CDR3 has 17 residues. V was pared by 11 bases and J by 4 bases, with 17 bases of the junction left unmatched. CDR1 is WSHSY and CDR2 is SAAADI in the germline V gene. CDR3 sequence (DNA): TGCGCCCGCCGCAAGGGGGGCGGGGGGGCGGTCACCGGGGAGCTGTTTTTT. Residues: CARRKGGGGAVTGELFF.

J is TRBJ2-7 and V is TRBV4-1; D possibly corresponds to TRBD2 (5 bases). V lost 3 bases to trimming and J lost 1 base, with 25 bases between them. The germline V gene has CDR1 MGHRA and CDR2 YSYEKL. There are 19 residues in the CDR3. The CDR3 bases are TGCGCCAGCAGCCAGAGCCCGGCTCGCCGAGGGAAAAGGTCCTACGAGCAGTACTTC. Amino acids: CASSQSPARRGKRSYEQYF.